This TCR beta chain derives from a study of early T cells in non-severe SARS-CoV-2 infection (dated by TCRdb to about 2021). As for the study more broadly: Because TCR sequencing relied on bulk RNA taken from unsorted whole blood, pairing of alpha and beta chains was not possible.

Findings and caveats that apply to the study as a whole: VDJdb matching was skewed toward anti-spike CD8 responses, so virus-specific expansions were likely underestimated and private and CD4 specificities were missed.

CDR1 MNHNY and CDR2 SVGAGI are derived from the germline V gene (reference sequence). The junction carries 9 bases between V and J, which are trimmed by 0 bases and 4 bases respectively. The CDR3 runs 14 amino acids, cysteine and phenylalanine included. Here the CDR3 DNA is all that survives: 42 bases in frame from base 1. This clonotype has more than one count but fewer than ten. No antigen is known for it. No base qualities exist here, and no much larger clone lies one base off it. Set within a cohort of healthcare workers in London, UK, this nested case-control study involved weekly PCR testing of nasopharyngeal swabs along with blood sampling. Healthcare workers were enrolled in the week of the UK lockdown, from 23 to 31 March 2020, and were followed every week for up to roughly 16 weeks. The library was generated by 5' RACE. Data came from a NextSeq 500. The TCR library protocol attached unique molecular identifiers to individual cDNA molecules to correct for sequencing error and PCR bias. Both TCR alpha and beta chains were sequenced, and tight co-correlation was observed between alpha and beta sequence abundances in each sample. Under the source paper's analysis protocol: V gene, J gene and CDR3 annotation of TCR sequences was performed with Decombinator V4. TCRs were defined as expanded if a significant change between any two time points was detected under a Poisson model with p below 0.0001. Abundances of TCRs were expressed as counts per million after normalisation to the total number of TCRs sequenced in each sample. TRAV1-2 paired with TRAJ12, TRAJ20 or TRAJ33 defined MAIT TCRs, while TRAV10 paired with TRAJ18 defined iNKT TCRs. VDJdb, accessed on 1 November 2021, was searched for TCRs annotated for CMV, EBV and SARS-CoV-2, and TCRs annotated for more than one antigen were excluded. TCRdb ran its own pipeline on the public reads, namely fastp trimming at Q25 and MiXCR clone calling, and kept in-frame beta chains. Rows are combined by CDR3 protein, so each entry shows the most common genes and DNA. The V and J calls were not made by the authors but by TCRdb's processing. The sample data list tens of thousands of distinct CDR3 sequences, and about 10% of these were observed just once. The ten largest clones add up to about 6% of the sample.

The receptor chain draws on TRBV6-6 and TRBJ1-1; no confident D gene assignment can be made. The clonotype originates from an adult who was a healthcare worker with PCR-confirmed SARS-CoV-2 infection or an uninfected control (not recorded which). The specimen comprised whole blood, sampled at baseline. The DNA sequence follows: TGTGCCAGCAGTTACTCAGAGTGGGGCACTGAAGCTTTCTTT. Its coded protein is CASSYSEWGTEAFF.